These 5 T cell receptor beta chains came from one sample sequenced in a study of healthy donors' naive CD4 and CD8 T cells (dated by TCRdb to between 2015 and 2016). Sequenced on a 454 GS FLX Titanium. A previously published linear amplification protocol was used to build TCR libraries from around 500 ng of total RNA. TCRdb reprocessed the public reads (quality trimming at Q25 with fastp, clone calling with MiXCR) and kept in-frame beta chains. Here each entry gathers all rows of one CDR3 protein and keeps the most common genes and DNA. This sample comprises roughly 200,000 distinct CDR3 sequences, about 74% of them detected only once. The biggest ten clones account for about 2.4% of the sample. What was sequenced was naive CD4+ and CD8+ T cells sorted from blood, pooled from several donors. The cell subset or site label, as the study defines it: FACS-sorted naive CD4+ (CD45RO-CD45RA+) and naive CD8+ (CD45RA+CD27bright) T cells. Receptors were obtained from a pool of human donors in good health; the sample pools cells from several healthy donors.

The V and J genes are TRBV6-5 and TRBJ1-1, with a possible D match to TRBD1 (6 bases). Germline loops: CDR1 MNHEY, CDR2 SVGAGI. Between the trimmed V and J ends, which lost 0 bases and 2 bases, there was a span of 19 bases. The CDR3 has 18 amino acids. The CDR3 reads CASSYSRGLGFRNTEAFF. In DNA form, the CDR3 reads TGTGCCAGCAGTTACTCTCGGGGGCTTGGATTCAGAAACACTGAAGCTTTCTTT.

V usage is TRBV28 and J usage is TRBJ2-3; the D is unclear. This CDR3 is built from 13 residues. V gave up 3 bases and J gave up 6 bases, with 10 bases separating them. Germline assignment: CDR1 MDHEN and CDR2 SYDVKM. The CDR3 protein is CASSFIGSDTQYF. DNA for the CDR3: TGTGCCAGCAGTTTTATAGGGTCTGATACGCAGTATTTT.

This clonotype was detected a few times. The chain couples TRBV19 to TRBJ1-5, with D unclear. This CDR3 is built from 14 residues. Trimming took 3 bases from V and 7 from J, leaving 13 bases between them. In germline, CDR1 is LNHDA, CDR2 SQIVND (reference sequence). CDR3 sequence (DNA): TGTGCCAGTAGTATGACGGGAGGATGGCAGCCCCAGCATTTT. Encoded protein: CASSMTGGWQPQHF.

The V gene is TRBV30, the J gene TRBJ2-7; the D gene is possibly TRBD2 (6 bases). The length of the CDR3 is 14 residues. V lost 4 bases and J 4 bases, leaving 17 bases between the germline ends. From germline, CDR1 is GTSNPN and CDR2 SVGIG (reference sequence). The CDR3 DNA follows: TGTGCCTGGAAGCTTGGCGCGGGACTGTACGAGCAGTACTTC. Residues: CAWKLGAGLYEQYF.

The gene calls are TRBV6-2 or TRBV6-3 and TRBJ1-5; a weak D match, TRBD1 (5 bases). V lost 5 bases and J lost 10, with 21 bases in between. The CDR3 consists of 15 residues. CDR1 and CDR2 from the germline V gene are MNHEY and SVGEGT. The CDR3 DNA reads as TGTGCCAGCAGTCTATCAGGGCACACTGGCGGACCCCAGCATTTT. Translating it yields CASSLSGHTGGPQHF.